Presented here are 3 T cell receptor beta chains from one specimen sequenced in a study of blood T cell repertoires in COVID-19. Libraries were prepared by immunoSEQ multiplex PCR; TCRdb keeps only in-frame clonotypes and omits some of them. The table lists about 180,000 clones, roughly 87% of them singletons. Specimen: PBMCs or T cells enriched from blood (not recorded which). The receptors here all came from a human donor with acute COVID-19. The donor label of this sample is uncertain.

This chain connects TRBV5-1 to TRBJ2-7; 14 bases are shared with TRBD2. The junction had 4 bases not matched to a gene; V was cut back by 3 bases and J by 5 bases. Germline V gene data show CDR1 as SGHRS and CDR2 as YFSETQ. The CDR3 has 15 amino acids. The CDR3 here is CASSSGLAGANEQYF. In nucleotides, the CDR3 is TGCGCCAGCAGCTCGGGACTAGCGGGGGCTAACGAGCAGTACTTC.

The chain has TRBV4-2 and TRBJ1-5; 7 bases map to TRBD1. V shed 5 bases, J shed 7 bases, and the junction held 14 bases outside the gene matches. CDR3 length: 16 amino acids. CDR1 and CDR2 (germline): LGHNA, YNFKEQ. The CDR3 region has the DNA TGTGCCAGCAGCAAAAACAGGGGCGGCTCAGAGCAGCCCCAGCATTTT. Amino acid sequence: CASSKNRGGSEQPQHF.

This chain joins TRBV5-1 and TRBJ1-6, with 10 bases lining up with TRBD1. Germline CDR1 SGHRS, CDR2 YFSETQ. This CDR3 has 15 residues. Losses at the gene ends were 2 bases for V and 8 bases for J; bases not matched to a gene: 4. CDR3 protein: CASSFDRGPDSPLHF. For the CDR3, the DNA is TGCGCCAGCAGCTTCGACAGGGGGCCTGATTCACCCCTCCACTTT.